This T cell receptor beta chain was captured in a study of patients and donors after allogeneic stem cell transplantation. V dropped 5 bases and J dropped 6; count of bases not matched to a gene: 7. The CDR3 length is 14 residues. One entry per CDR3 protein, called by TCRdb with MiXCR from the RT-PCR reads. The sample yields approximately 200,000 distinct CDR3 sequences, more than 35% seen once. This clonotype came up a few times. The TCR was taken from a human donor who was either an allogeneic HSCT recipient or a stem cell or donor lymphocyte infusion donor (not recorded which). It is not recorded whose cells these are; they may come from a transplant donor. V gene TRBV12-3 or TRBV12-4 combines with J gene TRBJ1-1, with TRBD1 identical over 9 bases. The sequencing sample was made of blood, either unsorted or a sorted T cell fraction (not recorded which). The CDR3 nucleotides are TGTGCCAGCAGTGAAACAGGGGGCGTTGCTGAAGCTTTCTTT. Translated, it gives CASSETGGVAEAFF.